The 30 T cell receptor beta chains listed next were all sequenced from one sample in a study of shared clonotypes between healthy human individuals (dated by TCRdb to the early 2020s). The library was generated by the immunoSEQ multiplex PCR assay. In TCRdb, the immuneACCESS table is reduced to in-frame sequences with V and J assigned. These tables do not hold every clone; where another copy was compared, an unresolved V gene accounts for under half, and the others remain unexplained. For this sample there are around 83,000 clones; about 61% appear just once. About 51% of the sample belongs to the ten largest clones. Sequencing was done on a sample of memory CD8+ T cells sorted from blood. Reading the label with the study, this specimen's cell subset or site is: CD45RO+ cells pooled with CCR7-negative TemRA cells. These receptors came from a man younger than 45 in good health.

The rearrangement links TRBV5-4 to TRBJ2-7; 8 bases match TRBD1. Trimming took 4 bases from V and 4 from J; bases not matched to a gene: 7. The CDR3 is 14 amino acids. The germline gives CDR1 SGHNT, CDR2 YYREEE (reference sequence). CDR3: CASSPDRGRYEQYF. The CDR3 nucleotides are TGTGCCAGCAGCCCAGACAGGGGTCGGTACGAGCAGTACTTC.

This clone has just a few counts. The chain employs TRBV6-1 and TRBJ2-4; no firm D call. V lost 0 bases and J lost 8, with 11 bases in between. CDR1 and CDR2 from the germline V gene are MNHNS and SASEGT. This CDR3 contains 14 residues. The CDR3 loop is CASSEAWVGDIQYF. CDR3 nucleotide sequence: TGTGCCAGCAGTGAAGCGTGGGTTGGGGACATTCAGTACTTC.

The chain uses TRBV27 and TRBJ2-7, with 8 bases identical to TRBD2. In germline, CDR1 is MNHEY, CDR2 SMNVEV (reference sequence). There are 15 residues in the CDR3. V shed 2 bases, J shed 0 bases, and the junction held 3 bases outside the gene matches. In DNA, the CDR3 is TGTGCCAGCAGTTTAATAGCGGGACTCTCCTACGAGCAGTACTTC. It encodes CASSLIAGLSYEQYF.

The J gene is TRBJ2-7, the V gene TRBV10-1; D gene unclear. The CDR3 runs to 14 residues. Germline assignment: CDR1 WNHNN and CDR2 SYGVQD (reference sequence). Between the trimmed V and J ends, which lost 3 bases and 2 bases, there was a span of 11 bases. CDR3 residues: CASSDALHPYEQYF. The CDR3 coding sequence is TGCGCCAGCAGTGATGCACTTCACCCCTACGAGCAGTACTTC.

The chain joins TRBV7-8 to TRBJ2-7; D is undetermined. CDR1 and CDR2 (germline): SGHVS, FQNEAQ. The CDR3 extends over 13 amino acids. V lost 1 base and J 0 bases, leaving 4 bases between the germline ends. This CDR3 is CASSLVSSYEQYF. The CDR3, as DNA: TGTGCCAGCAGCTTAGTTAGCTCCTACGAGCAGTACTTC.

The chain combines TRBV6-6 with TRBJ2-1, with 8 nucleotides matching TRBD2. From germline, CDR1 is MNHNY and CDR2 SVGAGI (reference sequence). The CDR3 is 15 amino acids. J lost 0 bases, V lost 8 bases, and 6 bases had no gene match. The CDR3 region is CASYPGGDSYNEQFF. The CDR3 DNA follows: TGTGCCAGCTACCCCGGGGGGGACTCCTACAATGAGCAGTTCTTC.

This chain connects TRBV6-4 to TRBJ1-4, with 7 nucleotides matching TRBD1. With 5 bases clipped from V and 7 bases from J, the junction kept 13 bases outside the gene matches. The CDR3 has 16 residues. Germline V gene sequence: CDR1 MRHNA, CDR2 SNTAGT. CDR3 DNA: TGTGCCAGCAGTTCAGAGAACAGGGGAGTGGGTGAAAAACTGTTTTTT. Its protein product is CASSSENRGVGEKLFF.

This clone was counted a few times. This chain links TRBV10-3 with TRBJ1-1; 7 bases map to TRBD1. J was trimmed by 1 base and V by 5 bases; bases with no gene match: 7. CDR1 is ENHRY and CDR2 is SYGVKD in the germline V gene. The CDR3 extends over 15 amino acids. The CDR3, as DNA: TGTGCCATCAGTCCTACCGACAGGGAGAACACTGAAGCTTTCTTT. Protein product: CAISPTDRENTEAFF.

V usage is TRBV28 and J usage is TRBJ2-5, with TRBD2 as a possible D gene (5 bases). This CDR3 has 12 amino acids. Germline V gene lookup returns CDR1 MDHEN and CDR2 SYDVKM. The V gene lost 11 bases and the J gene lost 2 bases, with 12 bases spanning the gap. CDR3 coding DNA: TGTGCCGGTCCGGGATTACAAGAGACCCAGTACTTC. Its translation: CAGPGLQETQYF.

This clone was seen only a few times. The chain recombines TRBV7-3 with TRBJ2-1; no firm D call. This CDR3 region has 15 residues. V was clipped by 5 bases and J by 2 bases, with 13 bases between them. CDR1 and CDR2 (germline): SGHTA, FQGTGA. The CDR3 bases are TGTGCCAGCAGCCCCCCGGAGAGGACCTACAATGAGCAGTTCTTC. Amino acids: CASSPPERTYNEQFF. Drawing the rest from reference TRBV7-3 and TRBJ2-1, the complete variable domain is GAGVSQTPSNKVTEKGKYVELRCDPISGHTALYWYRQSLGQGPEFLIYFQGTGAADDSGLPNDRFFAVRPEGSVSTLKIQRTERGDSAVYLCASSPPERTYNEQFFGPGTRLTVL.

As concerns this clone: Within the sample, other DNA sequences also encode this same CDR3. The chain couples TRBV15 to TRBJ2-1; no clear D. Deletions cut 0 bases from V and 1 base from J, with 4 bases between. The CDR3 totals 14 residues. From germline, CDR1 is LNHNV and CDR2 YYDKDF (reference sequence). Written as DNA, the CDR3 is TGTGCCACCAGCAGAGATCGGTCCTACAATGAGCAGTTCTTC. As protein: CATSRDRSYNEQFF.

Remarks on this clone: This sample includes further DNA sequences coding for the same CDR3. The chain uses TRBV11-2 and TRBJ2-2; TRBD2 matches at 11 bases. Per the germline V gene, CDR1 is SGHAT and CDR2 is FQNNGV. Trimming at V came to 1 base and at J to 6 bases, leaving 4 bases not matched to a gene. The length of the CDR3 is 16 residues. The CDR3 sequence is CASSLVLAGGSGELFF. CDR3 coding DNA: TGTGCCAGCAGCTTAGTTCTAGCGGGAGGATCCGGGGAGCTGTTTTTT.

This clone is medium-sized (0.01 to 0.1%) in the sample. The chain employs TRBV29-1 and TRBJ2-5, with TRBD2 identical over 12 bases. Germline V lookup: CDR1 SQVTM, CDR2 ANQGSEA. Losses at the gene ends were 7 bases for V and 3 bases for J; bases not matched to a gene: 6. The CDR3 extends over 14 amino acids. The CDR3 here is CSGTSGRTKETQYF. CDR3 DNA: TGCAGCGGTACTAGCGGGAGGACGAAAGAGACCCAGTACTTC.

The chain links TRBV6-5 to TRBJ2-1; D is ambiguous. This CDR3 is 13 amino acids long. Germline CDR1 reads MNHEY; CDR2 reads SVGAGI. V lost 1 base and J lost 5, with 6 bases in between. The CDR3: CASSYWYNNEQFF. CDR3 sequence (DNA): TGTGCCAGCAGTTACTGGTACAACAATGAGCAGTTCTTC.

At least ten counts were recorded for this clone. The CDR3 is CASGLYGNGYTDTQYF. The CDR3 DNA reads TGTGCTAGTGGTTTGTACGGGAATGGGTACACGGATACGCAGTATTTT. The rearrangement joins TRBV12-5 to TRBJ2-3; tentative D call: TRBD2 (5 bases). V was shortened by 2 bases and J by 6 bases, with 18 bases between the two germline ends. The germline gives CDR1 LGHNT, CDR2 FRNRAP. The CDR3 is 16 amino acids.

V gene TRBV7-8 combines with J gene TRBJ1-4; D unresolved. The CDR3 is made up of 14 amino acids. CDR1 and CDR2 (germline): SGHVS, FQNEAQ. V was clipped by 5 bases and J by 1 base, with 8 bases between them. The CDR3 protein is CASSPEGTNEKLFF. DNA for the CDR3: TGTGCCAGCAGCCCCGAGGGAACTAATGAAAAACTGTTTTTT.

This clone was recorded many times. CDR3 nucleotides: TGTGCCAGCAGCGACGACGTCCCCTACGAGCAGTACTTC. Translating gives CASSDDVPYEQYF. This sequence joins TRBV6-1 and TRBJ2-7; D gene uncertain. This CDR3 spans 13 amino acids. Trimming shortened V by 6 bases and J by 2 bases, and 11 bases separated the two germline ends. Germline V gives CDR1 MNHNS, CDR2 SASEGT.

The rearrangement uses TRBV19 and TRBJ2-2, with D unresolved. This CDR3 region has 15 residues. Germline V gene sequence: CDR1 LNHDA, CDR2 SQIVND (reference sequence). The germline V and J ends were trimmed by 0 bases and 6 bases, with 11 bases remaining between them. The CDR3 sequence is CASSIDPLGAGELFF. The CDR3 region has the DNA TGTGCCAGTAGTATAGACCCCTTAGGAGCCGGGGAGCTGTTTTTT.

This clone was detected only a few times. The chain links TRBV9 to TRBJ2-1, with D maybe TRBD1 (5 bases). The CDR3 extends over 14 amino acids. Trimming shortened V by 0 bases and J by 4 bases, and 8 bases separated the two germline ends. Germline V CDR1 and CDR2: SGDLS, YYNGEE. In DNA form, the CDR3 reads TGTGCCAGCAGCGTAGAACAGGAATACAATGAGCAGTTCTTC. Encoded protein: CASSVEQEYNEQFF.

This chain links TRBV6-1 with TRBJ2-7; TRBD1 might be the D (5 bases). Trimming took off 8 bases at V and 4 bases at J, with 15 bases between the two ends. In germline, CDR1 is MNHNS, CDR2 SASEGT. The CDR3 sequence is 13 residues long. The CDR3 reads CASQDSQGYEQYF. The DNA for the CDR3 is TGTGCCAGCCAAGACAGCCAGGGATACGAGCAGTACTTC.

This chain connects TRBV5-5 to TRBJ1-3; 8 bases line up with TRBD1. The germline V gene has CDR1 SGHKS and CDR2 YYEKEE (reference sequence). This CDR3 contains 17 residues. Trimming removed 4 bases from V and 2 bases from J; junction bases left unmatched: 11. In DNA, the CDR3 is TGTGCCAGCAGCCCCACTGGGACAGGCCAGACTGGAAACACCATATATTTT. This gives the protein CASSPTGTGQTGNTIYF.

Details on this clone: A read error likely explains this, since a far larger clone differs by one base. The chain has TRBV2 and TRBJ2-7, with 7 bases identical to TRBD1. Germline V CDR1 and CDR2: SNHLY, FYNNEI. Trimming cost V 8 bases and J 1 base; bases outside gene matches: 2. This CDR3 has 12 residues. The CDR3 loop reads CASRGQSYEQYF. The CDR3 bases are TGTGCCAGCCGGGGACAGTCCTACGAGCAGTACTTC.

The chain combines TRBV13 with TRBJ2-4, with D tentatively TRBD2 (5 bases). CDR1 is PRHDT and CDR2 is FYEKMQ in the germline V gene (reference sequence). The CDR3 is 15 residues long. Trimming pared 5 bases from V and 3 bases from J, leaving 14 bases between. The CDR3 sequence: CASSPRENVKNIQYF. The CDR3, as DNA: TGTGCCAGCAGCCCCCGGGAAAATGTCAAAAACATTCAGTACTTC.

The V call is TRBV7-2, the J call TRBJ2-3; 9 bases are shared with TRBD1. Germline CDR1 and CDR2: SGHTA and FQGNSA. J gave up 0 bases and V 5 bases, and 6 bases lay outside the gene matches. The CDR3 is made up of 16 amino acids. The CDR3 DNA reads TGTGCCAGCAGCGAGGGACAGGGAAAGAGCACAGATACGCAGTATTTT. Protein product: CASSEGQGKSTDTQYF.

The CDR3 nucleotides read TGTGCCAGCTCACCCCCACTAATCCCTACGGAGACCCAGTACTTC. Translating it yields CASSPPLIPTETQYF. The J gene is TRBJ2-5, the V gene TRBV18; no clear D gene. With 3 bases removed from V and 5 bases from J, the gap between germline ends came to 16 bases. Germline CDR1 is KGHSH and CDR2 is LQKENI. The CDR3 covers 15 residues. Full variable domain (missing parts from reference TRBV18 and TRBJ2-5): NAGVMQNPRHLVRRRGQEARLRCSPMKGHSHVYWYRQLPEEGLKFMVYLQKENIIDESGMPKERFSAEFPKEGPSILRIQQVVRGDSAAYFCASSPPLIPTETQYFGPGTRLLVL.

The chain has TRBV5-8 and TRBJ2-1, with D uncertain. Germline CDR1 SGHTS, CDR2 YDEGEE. This CDR3 is 15 amino acids long. V lost 6 bases to trimming and J lost 0 bases, with 13 bases between them. The CDR3 reads CASTLGGSSYNEQFF. For the CDR3, the DNA is TGTGCCAGCACCCTCGGCGGAAGCTCCTACAATGAGCAGTTCTTC.

The CDR3: CASSRTGGNEKLFF. The CDR3, as DNA: TGTGCCAGCAGCCGGACAGGGGGGAATGAAAAACTGTTTTTT. The rearrangement joins TRBV13 to TRBJ1-4; TRBD1 matches at 10 bases. Per the germline V gene, CDR1 is PRHDT and CDR2 is FYEKMQ (reference sequence). V gave up 5 bases and J gave up 5 bases; unmatched junction bases: 2. The CDR3 spans 14 residues.

This chain joins TRBV11-2 and TRBJ1-3; D perhaps matches TRBD1 (5 bases). This CDR3 region has 18 residues. Trimming took off 5 bases at V and 2 bases at J, with 22 bases between the two ends. CDR1 and CDR2 from the germline V gene are SGHAT and FQNNGV. The CDR3 bases are TGTGCCAGCAGCCCTCGGGGCAGCGCCCTATTGACTGGAAACACCATATATTTT. Its translation is CASSPRGSALLTGNTIYF.

The chain joins TRBV7-9 to TRBJ2-7; 11 nucleotides agree with TRBD2. Germline CDR1 is SEHNR and CDR2 is FQNEAQ (reference sequence). CDR3 length equals 14 residues. Unmatched junction bases numbered 3, after V lost 6 bases and J lost 2 bases. In nucleotides, the CDR3 is TGTGCCAGCAGTGGGACTAGCGGCCCCTACGAGCAGTACTTC. Protein product: CASSGTSGPYEQYF.

This rearrangement joins TRBV9 to TRBJ2-3, with 7 bases lining up with TRBD1. The CDR3 totals 16 residues. Germline V gene sequence: CDR1 SGDLS, CDR2 YYNGEE. J was trimmed by 5 bases and V by 5 bases; bases with no gene match: 14. The CDR3 region has the DNA TGTGCCAGCAGTAACGGACAGGTCACCTCCCGAGATACGCAGTATTTT. It is translated as CASSNGQVTSRDTQYF.